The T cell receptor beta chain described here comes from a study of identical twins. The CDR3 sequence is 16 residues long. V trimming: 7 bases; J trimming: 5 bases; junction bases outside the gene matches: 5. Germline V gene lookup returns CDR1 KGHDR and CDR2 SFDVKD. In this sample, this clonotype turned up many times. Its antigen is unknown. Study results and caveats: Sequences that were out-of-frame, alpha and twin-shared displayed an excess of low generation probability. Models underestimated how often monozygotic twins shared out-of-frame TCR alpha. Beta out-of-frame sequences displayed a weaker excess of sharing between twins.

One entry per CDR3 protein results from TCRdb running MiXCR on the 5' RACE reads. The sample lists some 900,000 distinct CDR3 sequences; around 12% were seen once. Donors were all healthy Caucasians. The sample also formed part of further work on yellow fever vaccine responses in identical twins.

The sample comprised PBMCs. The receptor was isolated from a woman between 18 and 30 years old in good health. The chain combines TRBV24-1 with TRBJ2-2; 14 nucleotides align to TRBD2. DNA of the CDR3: TGTGCCACCAGAGACGGACTAGCGGGGGGTACCGGGGAGCTGTTTTTT. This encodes CATRDGLAGGTGELFF.